This T cell receptor (beta chain) came from a study of blood T cell repertoires in COVID-19. At the level of the study: The United States, Italy and Spain provided the acute and convalescent COVID-19 samples. Sample material is recorded as cDNA or gDNA derived from T cells, B-cell-depleted T cells, or PBMCs.

The germline V and J ends were trimmed by 3 bases and 4 bases, with 16 bases remaining between them. The CDR3 sequence is 16 residues long. Germline V gene data show CDR1 as LNHDA and CDR2 as SQIVND (reference sequence). Under the authors' procedure: Researchers report that nucleated cell counts were estimated from reference gene primer amplification. This table comes from immunoSEQ multiplex PCR, and its TCRdb copy is limited to in-frame clones, with some not included. For V, J and clone size, that table is used; D and trimming come from the DNA. The table shows over 50,000 clones, with 80% to 90% occurring only once.

The rearrangement joins TRBV19 to TRBJ1-5; TRBD1 is a possible D gene (5 bases). Sequenced material: peripheral blood. The sequence was obtained from a man in his 60s with acute or convalescent COVID-19. CDR3: CASSIRFDSSNQPQHF. The CDR3 bases are TGTGCCAGTAGTATTCGGTTCGACAGTTCGAATCAGCCCCAGCATTTT.